The entry that follows covers one T cell receptor beta chain sequence. The antigen remains undetermined. The sample is drawn from a study of blood T cells in healthy people across ages. In the study overall: There was about one barcoded beta molecule captured by template switching per two T cells. The study, taken as a whole, reports: A strong correlation was seen between TCR beta diversity and naive T cell percentage.

The sample, 9 to 10 milliliters of peripheral blood, was drawn from each donor. The CDR3 has 14 amino acids. The V end lost 7 bases, the J end lost 5 bases, and 17 bases lay between the germline ends. With a J-beta primer mix and a sample-barcoded 5' primer, a second PCR ran 7 to 11 cycles. TCRdb redid the calling of the 5' RACE reads with MiXCR, one entry per CDR3 protein. Seen here are about 830,000 distinct CDR3 sequences, about 62% observed once, and the top ten hold 25% to 35%. The clonotype comes from a man aged 25 to 45 in good health. Sequenced: blood. This chain joins TRBV12-3 or TRBV12-4 and TRBJ2-5; a weak D match, TRBD1 (6 bases). CDR3 loop: CASTFGGGGETQYF. The CDR3, as DNA: TGTGCCAGCACCTTTGGTGGGGGCGGCGAGACCCAGTACTTC.